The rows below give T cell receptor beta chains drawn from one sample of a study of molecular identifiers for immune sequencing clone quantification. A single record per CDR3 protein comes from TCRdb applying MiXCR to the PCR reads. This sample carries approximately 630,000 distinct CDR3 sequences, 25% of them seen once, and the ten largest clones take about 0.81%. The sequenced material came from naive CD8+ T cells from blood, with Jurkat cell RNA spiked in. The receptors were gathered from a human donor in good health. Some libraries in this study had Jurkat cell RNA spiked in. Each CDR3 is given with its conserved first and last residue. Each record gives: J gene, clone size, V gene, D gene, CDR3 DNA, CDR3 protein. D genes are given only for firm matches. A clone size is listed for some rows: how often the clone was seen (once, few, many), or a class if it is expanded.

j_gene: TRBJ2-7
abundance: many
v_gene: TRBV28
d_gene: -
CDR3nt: TGTGCCAGCAGTTCCCATTTGGGGTACGAGCAGTACTTC
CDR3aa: CASSSHLGYEQYF

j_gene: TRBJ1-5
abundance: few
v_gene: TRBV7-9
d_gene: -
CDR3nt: TGTGCCAGCAGCCCGGGCTGGGAGAGCAATCAGCCCCAGCATTTT
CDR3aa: CASSPGWESNQPQHF

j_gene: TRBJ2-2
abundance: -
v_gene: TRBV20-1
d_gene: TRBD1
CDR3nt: TGCAGTGCCAGGGACAGGGAGGGCGGGGAGCTGTTTTTT
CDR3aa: CSARDREGGELFF

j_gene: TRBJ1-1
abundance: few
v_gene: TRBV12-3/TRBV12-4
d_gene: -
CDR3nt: TGTGCCAGCAGCCGTGGGTGGGCGGCCACTGAAGCTTTCTTT
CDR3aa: CASSRGWAATEAFF

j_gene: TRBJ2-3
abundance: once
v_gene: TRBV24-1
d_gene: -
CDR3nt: TGTGCCTCCGGAGAGGACAGAGGCACAGATACGCAGTATTTT
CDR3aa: CASGEDRGTDTQYF

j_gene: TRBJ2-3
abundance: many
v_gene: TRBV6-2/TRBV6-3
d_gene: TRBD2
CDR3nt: TGTGCCAGCAGTTCCCTAGCGGGGGTCGTGGATACGCAGTATTTT
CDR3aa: CASSSLAGVVDTQYF

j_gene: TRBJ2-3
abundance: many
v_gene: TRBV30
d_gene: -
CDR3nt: TGTGCCTGGAGTAGGGATTCTAGCACAGATACGCAGTATTTT
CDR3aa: CAWSRDSSTDTQYF

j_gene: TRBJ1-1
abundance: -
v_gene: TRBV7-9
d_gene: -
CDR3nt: TGTGCCAGCAGCCCCACCTCGTTAACTACAGCTTTCTTT
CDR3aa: CASSPTSLTTAFF

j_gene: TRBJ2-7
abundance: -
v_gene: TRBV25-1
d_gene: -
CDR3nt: TGTGCCACCCTGGGTCATCTCCTCTACGAGCAGTACTTC
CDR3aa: CATLGHLLYEQYF

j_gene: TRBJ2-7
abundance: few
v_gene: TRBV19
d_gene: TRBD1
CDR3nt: TGTGCCAGTAGCCTACAGGGGCCCCCTTCCGAGCAGTACTTC
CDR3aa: CASSLQGPPSEQYF

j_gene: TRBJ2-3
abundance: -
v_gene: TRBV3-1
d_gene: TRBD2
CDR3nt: TGTGCCAGCAGCCAAGACTTAGCGGGCCTTCTAGTAACAGATACGCAGTATTTT
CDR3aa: CASSQDLAGLLVTDTQYF

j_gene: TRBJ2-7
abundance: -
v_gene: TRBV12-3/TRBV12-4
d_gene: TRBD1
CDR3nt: TGTGCCAGCAGTTGGACAGGGGACGAGCAGTACTTC
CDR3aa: CASSWTGDEQYF

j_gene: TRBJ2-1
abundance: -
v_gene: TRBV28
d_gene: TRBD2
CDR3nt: TGTGCCAGCAGTTTATGGATTAGCGGGAGTGGCGATGAGCAGTTCTTC
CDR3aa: CASSLWISGSGDEQFF